Below are 3 T cell receptor beta chains sequenced from a single sample in a study of T-cell reconstitution after alpha-beta-depleted transplantation in children. Unique molecular identifiers were used in preparing the TCRbeta library. One entry per CDR3 protein, called by TCRdb with MiXCR from the PCR reads. Among roughly 120,000 distinct CDR3 sequences listed, roughly 23% were seen once. Source: PBMCs, mostly from graft donor cells, taken 180 days after TCRalphabeta/CD19-depleted stem cell transplant. These receptors were collected from a male patient under 10 years old who had a stem cell transplant for chronic granulomatous disease, so the T cells may come from the graft donor.

The chain links TRBV20-1 to TRBJ2-5; 8 bases match TRBD2. The germline V gene encodes CDR1 DFQATT and CDR2 SNEGSKA (reference sequence). V dropped 7 bases and J dropped 4; count of bases not matched to a gene: 11. This CDR3 is 14 amino acids long. This CDR3 reads CSVPPGTSGETQYF. The CDR3, as DNA: TGCAGTGTACCCCCCGGGACTAGTGGAGAGACCCAGTACTTC.

In this sample, this clonotype turned up a few times. The genes are TRBV20-1 and TRBJ1-6; TRBD1 matches at 9 bases. Trimming at V came to 5 bases and at J to 10 bases, leaving 9 bases not matched to a gene. The V gene's germline CDR1 is DFQATT and CDR2 SNEGSKA (reference sequence). CDR3 size: 14 residues. The CDR3 protein is CSAGDTGGGSPLHF. CDR3 DNA sequence: TGCAGTGCTGGTGACACAGGGGGCGGATCACCCCTCCACTTT.

This sequence joins TRBV6-1 and TRBJ2-7; 10 nucleotides line up with TRBD2. The length of the CDR3 is 16 residues. The junction had 14 bases not matched to a gene; V was cut back by 7 bases and J by 5 bases. In germline, CDR1 is MNHNS, CDR2 SASEGT. Here the CDR3 DNA reads TGTGCCAGCAAACGAAGGTTAGCGGGAGGTCTAGACGAGCAGTACTTC. Translating gives CASKRRLAGGLDEQYF.